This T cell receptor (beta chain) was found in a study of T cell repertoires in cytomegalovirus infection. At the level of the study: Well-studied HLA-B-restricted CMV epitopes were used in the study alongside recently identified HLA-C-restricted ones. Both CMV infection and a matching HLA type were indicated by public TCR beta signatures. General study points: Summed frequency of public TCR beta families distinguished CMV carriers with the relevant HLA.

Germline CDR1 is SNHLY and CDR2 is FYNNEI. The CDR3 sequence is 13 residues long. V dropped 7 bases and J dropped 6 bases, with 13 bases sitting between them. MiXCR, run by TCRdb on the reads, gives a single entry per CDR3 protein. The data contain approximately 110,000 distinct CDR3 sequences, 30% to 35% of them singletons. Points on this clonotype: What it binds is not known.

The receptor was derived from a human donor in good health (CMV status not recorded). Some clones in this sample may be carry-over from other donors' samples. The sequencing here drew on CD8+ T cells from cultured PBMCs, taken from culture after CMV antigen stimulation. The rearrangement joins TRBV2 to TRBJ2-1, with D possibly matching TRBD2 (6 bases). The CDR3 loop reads CASTIDGGNEQFF. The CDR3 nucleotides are TGTGCCAGCACCATAGACGGGGGCAATGAGCAGTTCTTC.